These T cell receptor beta chains were read from a single sample in a study of cytomegalovirus exposure and HLA in healthy donors. Here immunoSEQ multiplex PCR was the method, and the copy in TCRdb shows in-frame clones only, minus some. The sample contains 160,000 or so clones, roughly 79% of which appear only once. The sequencing sample was made of PBMCs. The receptor source for this set is a young man in good health and CMV-seronegative. The CDR3 runs from the conserved cysteine through the conserved F or W.

j_call: TRBJ2-2; v_call: TRBV28; cdr3_aa: CASSSPPGTEDTGELFF
j_call: TRBJ2-7; v_call: TRBV7-8; cdr3_aa: CASSLDRAYEQYF
j_call: TRBJ2-7; v_call: TRBV11-3; cdr3_aa: CASSLAGQTFGEQYF
j_call: TRBJ1-5; v_call: TRBV25-1; cdr3_aa: CASSDIPEGLNQPQHF
j_call: TRBJ2-3; v_call: TRBV5-6; cdr3_aa: CASSYDQGGLGTDTQYF
j_call: TRBJ2-1; v_call: TRBV21-1; cdr3_aa: CASSKCGLITTHNEQFF
j_call: TRBJ1-4; v_call: TRBV6-5; cdr3_aa: CASRNLGGSGEKLFF
j_call: TRBJ1-4; v_call: TRBV9; cdr3_aa: CASSADRDSGFGEKLFF
j_call: TRBJ2-1; v_call: TRBV5-4; cdr3_aa: CASSTVTTSGRQFF
j_call: TRBJ1-2; v_call: TRBV6-1; cdr3_aa: CASSEEGHLGYTF
j_call: TRBJ2-2; v_call: TRBV7-9; cdr3_aa: CASSQGAGELFF
j_call: TRBJ1-3; v_call: TRBV9; cdr3_aa: CASSVDLYSSSGNTIYF
j_call: TRBJ1-1; v_call: TRBV6-1; cdr3_aa: CASSKEGVYTEAFF
j_call: TRBJ1-2; v_call: TRBV6-5; cdr3_aa: CASSYSPNQGGYTF
j_call: TRBJ1-5; v_call: TRBV18; cdr3_aa: CASSGTGGLDQPQHF
j_call: TRBJ2-5; v_call: TRBV7-9; cdr3_aa: CASSYPTGTSSRETQYF